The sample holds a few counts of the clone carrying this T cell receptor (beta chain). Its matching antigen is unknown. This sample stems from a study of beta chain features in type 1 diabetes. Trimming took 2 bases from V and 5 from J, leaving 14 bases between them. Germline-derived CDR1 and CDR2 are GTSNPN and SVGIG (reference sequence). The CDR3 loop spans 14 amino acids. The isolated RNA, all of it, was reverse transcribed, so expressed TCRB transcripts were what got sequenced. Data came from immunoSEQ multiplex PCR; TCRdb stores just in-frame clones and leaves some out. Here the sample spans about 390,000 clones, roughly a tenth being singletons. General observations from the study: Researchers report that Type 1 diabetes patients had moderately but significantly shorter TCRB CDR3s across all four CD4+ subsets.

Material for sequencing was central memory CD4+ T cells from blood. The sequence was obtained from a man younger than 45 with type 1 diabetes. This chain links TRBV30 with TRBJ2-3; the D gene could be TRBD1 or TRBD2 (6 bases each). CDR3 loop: CAWSTGAGQDTQYF. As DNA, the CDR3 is TGTGCCTGGAGTACGGGGGCAGGGCAAGATACGCAGTATTTT.